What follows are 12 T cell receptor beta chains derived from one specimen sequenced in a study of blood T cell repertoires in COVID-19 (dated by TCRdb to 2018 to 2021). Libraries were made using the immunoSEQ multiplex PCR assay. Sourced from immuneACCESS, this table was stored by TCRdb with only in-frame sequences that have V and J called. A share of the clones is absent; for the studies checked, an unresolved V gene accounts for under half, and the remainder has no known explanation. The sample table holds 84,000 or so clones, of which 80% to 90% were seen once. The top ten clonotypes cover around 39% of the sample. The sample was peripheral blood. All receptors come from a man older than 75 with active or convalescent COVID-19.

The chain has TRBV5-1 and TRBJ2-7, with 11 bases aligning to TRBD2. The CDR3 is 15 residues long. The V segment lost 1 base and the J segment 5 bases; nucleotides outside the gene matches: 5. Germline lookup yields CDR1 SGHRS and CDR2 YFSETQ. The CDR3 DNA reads TGCGCCAGCAGCTTGTTGGGACTAGCGGTCGACGAGCAGTACTTC. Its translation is CASSLLGLAVDEQYF.

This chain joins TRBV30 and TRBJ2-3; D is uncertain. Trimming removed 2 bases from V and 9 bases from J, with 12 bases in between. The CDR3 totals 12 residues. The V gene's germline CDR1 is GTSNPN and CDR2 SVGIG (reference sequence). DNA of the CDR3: TGTGCCTGGAGTACTCTACAGACAACGCAGTATTTT. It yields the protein CAWSTLQTTQYF.

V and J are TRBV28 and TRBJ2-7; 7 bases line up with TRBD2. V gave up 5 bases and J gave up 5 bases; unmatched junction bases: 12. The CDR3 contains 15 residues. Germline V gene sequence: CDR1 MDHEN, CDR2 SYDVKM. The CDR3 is CASSTRREGYDEQYF. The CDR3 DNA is TGTGCCAGCAGTACTCGTAGGGAGGGCTACGACGAGCAGTACTTC.

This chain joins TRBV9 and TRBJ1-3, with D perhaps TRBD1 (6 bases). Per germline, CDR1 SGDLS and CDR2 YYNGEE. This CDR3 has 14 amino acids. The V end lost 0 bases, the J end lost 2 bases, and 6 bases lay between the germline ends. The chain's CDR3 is CASSVGGPGNTIYF. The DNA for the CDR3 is TGTGCCAGCAGCGTAGGGGGGCCTGGAAACACCATATATTTT.

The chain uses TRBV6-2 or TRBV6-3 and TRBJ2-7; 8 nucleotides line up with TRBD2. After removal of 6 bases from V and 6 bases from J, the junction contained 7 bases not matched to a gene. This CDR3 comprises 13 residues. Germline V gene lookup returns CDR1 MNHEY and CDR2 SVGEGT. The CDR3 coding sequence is TGTGCCAGCAGCGTCACACGGGGGGGCGAGCAGTACTTC. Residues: CASSVTRGGEQYF.

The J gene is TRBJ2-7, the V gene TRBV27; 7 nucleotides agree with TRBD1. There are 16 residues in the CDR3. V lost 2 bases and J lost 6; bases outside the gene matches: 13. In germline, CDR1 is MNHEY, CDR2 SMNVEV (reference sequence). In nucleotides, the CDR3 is TGTGCCAGCAGTTTACCCCTCGGAAGGGGGCGAATCGAGCAGTACTTC. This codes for CASSLPLGRGRIEQYF.

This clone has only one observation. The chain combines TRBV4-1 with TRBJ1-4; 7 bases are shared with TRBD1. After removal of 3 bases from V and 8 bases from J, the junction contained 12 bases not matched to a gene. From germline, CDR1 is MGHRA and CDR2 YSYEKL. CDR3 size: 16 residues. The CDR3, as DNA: TGCGCCAGCAGCCAGTCCGGGACAGCAAAAGGGGAAAAACTGTTTTTT. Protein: CASSQSGTAKGEKLFF.

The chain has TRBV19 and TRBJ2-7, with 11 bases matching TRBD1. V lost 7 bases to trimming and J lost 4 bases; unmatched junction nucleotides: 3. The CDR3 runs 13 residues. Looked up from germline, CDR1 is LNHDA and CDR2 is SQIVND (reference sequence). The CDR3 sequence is CASKDRGQYEQYF. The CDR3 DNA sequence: TGTGCCAGTAAGGACAGGGGGCAATACGAGCAGTACTTC.

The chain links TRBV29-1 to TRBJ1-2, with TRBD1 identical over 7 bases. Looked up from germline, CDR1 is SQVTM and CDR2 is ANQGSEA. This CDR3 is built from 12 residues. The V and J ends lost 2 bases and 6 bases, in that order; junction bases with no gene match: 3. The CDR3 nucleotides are TGCAGCGTTGAAAGTGACAGGGATGGCTACACCTTC. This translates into CSVESDRDGYTF.

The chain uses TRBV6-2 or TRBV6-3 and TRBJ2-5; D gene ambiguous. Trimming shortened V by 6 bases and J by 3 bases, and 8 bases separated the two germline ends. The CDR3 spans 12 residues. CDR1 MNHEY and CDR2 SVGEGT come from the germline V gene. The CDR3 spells CASSPKKETQYF. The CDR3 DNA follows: TGTGCCAGCAGCCCCAAAAAAGAGACCCAGTACTTC.

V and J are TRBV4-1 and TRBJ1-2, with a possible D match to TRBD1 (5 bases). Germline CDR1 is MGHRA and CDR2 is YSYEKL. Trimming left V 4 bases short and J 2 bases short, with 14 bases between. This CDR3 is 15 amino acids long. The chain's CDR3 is CASSPQGYTNYGYTF. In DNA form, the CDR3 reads TGCGCCAGCAGCCCCCAGGGATATACCAACTATGGCTACACCTTC.

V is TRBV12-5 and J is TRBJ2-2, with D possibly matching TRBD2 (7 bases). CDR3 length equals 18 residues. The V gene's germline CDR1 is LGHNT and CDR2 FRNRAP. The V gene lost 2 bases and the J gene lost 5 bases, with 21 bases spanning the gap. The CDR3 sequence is CASGLPLGGATITGELFF. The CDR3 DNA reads TGTGCTAGTGGTTTGCCCTTGGGGGGGGCGACCATAACCGGGGAGCTGTTTTTT.